These 27 T cell receptor beta chains were all obtained from the same sample, sequenced in a study of T cell repertoires in cytomegalovirus infection. These receptors' targets are unknown. A single record per CDR3 protein comes from TCRdb applying MiXCR to the reads. The sample lists about 6,100 distinct CDR3 sequences, 50% to 60% occurring once. The specimen was PBMCs, sequenced either directly or after in vitro stimulation (not recorded which). The source of these receptors is a human donor in good health (CMV status not recorded). Some clones in this sample may be carry-over from other donors' samples.

The chain is built from TRBV6-1 and TRBJ1-1; D is undetermined. Germline V lookup: CDR1 MNHNS, CDR2 SASEGT. This CDR3 contains 14 residues. Trimming left V 7 bases short and J 3 bases short, with 15 bases between. The DNA for the CDR3 is TGTGCCAGCAAGTGGAGGGAGGGTGACACTGAAGCTTTCTTT. Its translation is CASKWREGDTEAFF.

The chain links TRBV7-2 to TRBJ1-5; D possibly corresponds to TRBD1 (5 bases). V lost 7 bases and J lost 0, with 13 bases in between. The CDR3 contains 15 residues. CDR1 is SGHTA, CDR2 FQGNSA, per germline. CDR3 residues: CASNPGTGSNQPQHF. The CDR3 region has the DNA TGTGCCAGCAACCCCGGGACCGGTAGCAATCAGCCCCAGCATTTT.

This clonotype was counted between two and nine times. No conserved phenylalanine or tryptophan ends this CDR3, so it is likely a read error. No DNA is shown, since the ends of the CDR3 on it are uncertain; the CDR3 is the one TCRdb lists. The rearrangement links TRBV28 to TRBJ2-1; the table's D call, TRBD2, has no DNA check behind it. The germline V gene has CDR1 MDHEN and CDR2 SYDVKM. The CDR3 length equals 12 residues, ends included. CDR3 region: CAISFYLAEHFV.

The rearrangement joins TRBV20-1 to TRBJ2-5, with D perhaps TRBD2 (6 bases). Germline V gene sequence: CDR1 DFQATT, CDR2 SNEGSKA (reference sequence). The V and J ends lost 3 bases and 1 base respectively, with 15 bases between them. The CDR3 is 15 amino acids. CDR3 DNA: TGCAGTGCTAGGGGAAGACGGGGGATCCAAGAGACCCAGTACTTC. Translation: CSARGRRGIQETQYF.

A word on this clonotype: A junction boundary mismatches the germline segment, possibly from a read error. The chain links TRBV7-2 to TRBJ1-5; perhaps TRBD1 as D (5 bases). CDR1 and CDR2 (germline): SGHTA, FQGNSA. This CDR3 has 15 amino acids. CDR3 protein: CDSSHVTASNQPQHF. DNA of the CDR3: TGTGACAGCAGCCACGTGACAGCTAGCAATCAGCCCCAGCATTTT.

Points on this clonotype: Germline is not matched at one junction end, which may reflect a read error. The chain carries TRBV6-2 or TRBV6-3 and TRBJ2-1, with TRBD1 identical over 7 bases. CDR3 length: 14 amino acids. From germline, CDR1 is MNHEY and CDR2 SVGEGT. The CDR3 here is CASRYSSGGNEQFF. The CDR3 nucleotides read TGCGCCAGCAGATACTCGTCAGGGGGCAATGAGCAGTTCTTC.

Notes on this clonotype: This may arise from a read error, as a much more abundant clone is one base away. V and J are TRBV7-2 and TRBJ2-5; either TRBD1 or TRBD2 may supply D (5 bases each). The CDR3 contains 19 residues. The germline V gene has CDR1 SGHTA and CDR2 FQGNSA. The CDR3 DNA reads TGTGCCAGCAGCTTAAGAGGAGCTATCGTTAGACCCGAAGGGGAGACCCAGCACTTC. Its protein is CASSLRGAIVRPEGETQHF. The full variable domain, with the rest looked up from reference TRBV7-2 and TRBJ2-5, is GAGVSQSPSNKVTEKGKDVELRCDPISGHTALYWYRQSLGQGLEFLIYFQGNSAPDKSGLPSDRFSAERTGGSVSTLTIQRTQQEDSAVYLCASSLRGAIVRPEGETQHFGPGTRLLVL.

To note about this clonotype: No conserved phenylalanine or tryptophan ends this CDR3, so it is likely a read error. The chain has TRBV6-1 and TRBJ1-5; D is uncertain. Germline lookup yields CDR1 MNHNS and CDR2 SASEGT. The CDR3 has 14 amino acids. The CDR3 here is CASSMSQKNQPQHL. For the CDR3, the DNA is TGTGCTAGCAGCATGTCACAGAAGAATCAGCCCCAGCATTTG.

Notes on this clonotype: One end of the junction is discordant with germline, which a read error may explain. The chain joins TRBV27 to TRBJ1-5; D may be TRBD1 (5 bases). Germline loops: CDR1 MNHEY, CDR2 SMNVEV (reference sequence). There are 13 residues in the CDR3. Written as DNA, the CDR3 is TGTGCCCGCAGTTCAGGGTCTGGGCATCCCCAGCATTTT. It is translated as CARSSGSGHPQHF.

Notes on this clonotype: A junction boundary mismatches the germline segment, possibly from a read error. The rearrangement uses TRBV28 and TRBJ2-7; no clear D gene. This CDR3 has 14 amino acids. Germline CDR1 and CDR2: MDHEN and SYDVKM. CDR3 region: CASTPTQPNYEHYF. DNA of the CDR3: TGTGCCAGCACTCCCACCCAACCAAACTACGAGCATTACTTC.

A few counts support this clonotype. The V gene is TRBV12-3 or TRBV12-4, the J gene TRBJ1-2, with 9 bases that match TRBD1. The CDR3 contains 14 residues. V lost 5 bases, J lost 7 bases, and 8 bases stayed unmatched. The CDR3 DNA reads as TGTGCCAGCAGTCACCGGGACAGGGTCGGTGGCTACACCTTC. Encoded protein: CASSHRDRVGGYTF.

Notes on this clonotype: This CDR3 fails to terminate in the conserved phenylalanine or tryptophan, so it likely reflects a read error. Because the CDR3's place on the DNA is in doubt, the DNA is left out and the CDR3 is given as listed by TCRdb. The gene calls are TRBV6-5 and TRBJ2-3; TRBD2, as called in the table, went unchecked against the DNA. From its first to its last residue, the CDR3 has 17 amino acids. Germline CDR1 and CDR2: MNHEY and SVGAGI. CDR3 sequence: CASSYSALAGDADTRSL.

A remark on this clonotype: A read error may produce the germline difference seen at one junction end. The V gene is TRBV6-5, the J gene TRBJ2-3; D not resolved. CDR1 is MNHEY, CDR2 SVGAGI, per germline. This CDR3 region has 15 residues. The DNA for the CDR3 is TGTGACAGCAGTTCTAAATATGGCTCTTTGGATACGCAGTATTTT. Translated, it gives CDSSSKYGSLDTQYF.

Regarding this clonotype: A read error may account for a junction end that differs from germline. The genes are TRBV15 and TRBJ1-4, with 7 bases matching TRBD1. This CDR3 has 16 amino acids. Germline lookup yields CDR1 LNHNV and CDR2 YYDKDF (reference sequence). In DNA, the CDR3 is TGTGCCACCTGCAGAGAGGGGGCCCCGGTGGGTGAAAAACTGTTTTTT. This encodes CATCREGAPVGEKLFF.

A remark on this clonotype: The CDR3 does not close with the conserved phenylalanine or tryptophan, likely indicating a read error. The DNA is left out, because the CDR3 cannot be placed on it with certainty; the CDR3 is given as TCRdb lists it. The chain uses TRBV6-5 and TRBJ2-3; the table calls TRBD2, which could not be checked here. CDR1 and CDR2 (germline): MNHEY, SVGAGI. 17 amino acids form the CDR3, both terminal residues included. This CDR3 reads CARSYSALAGDADTKSC.

V and J are TRBV4-1 and TRBJ2-1; 7 bases are a match to TRBD2. Germline V gene data show CDR1 as MGHRA and CDR2 as YSYEKL. V dropped 0 bases and J dropped 3; count of bases not matched to a gene: 8. The CDR3 totals 17 residues. The DNA for the CDR3 is TGCGCCAGCAGCCAAGATTTAAGCGGGGTAATCTACAATGAGCAGTTCTTC. As protein: CASSQDLSGVIYNEQFF.

For the CDR3, the DNA is TGTGCCAGCAGCATGGGACAGGGAGACACTGAAGCTTTCTTT. It specifies CASSMGQGDTEAFF. The chain is built from TRBV6-5 and TRBJ1-1; 9 positions match TRBD1. From germline, CDR1 is MNHEY and CDR2 SVGAGI. V was clipped by 6 bases and J by 3 bases; unmatched bases: 5. The CDR3 totals 14 residues.

This clonotype has more than one count but fewer than ten. The CDR3 DNA reads TGCAGTGCATTAGACAGGGGAGGCTTTGGAGAGACCCAGTACTTC. Translating gives CSALDRGGFGETQYF. The V gene is TRBV20-1, the J gene TRBJ2-5; TRBD1 matches at 8 bases. CDR1 is DFQATT and CDR2 is SNEGSKA in the germline V gene (reference sequence). The J segment lost 4 bases and the V segment lost 6 bases, leaving 13 bases of the junction unmatched. The CDR3 contains 15 residues.

With respect to this clonotype: The CDR3 carries no conserved terminal phenylalanine or tryptophan, so it likely arises from a read error. The chain carries TRBV28 and TRBJ2-7; D not certain. The CDR3 sequence is 14 residues long. V lost 7 bases to trimming and J lost 3 bases, with 16 bases between them. In germline, CDR1 is MDHEN, CDR2 SYDVKM. CDR3 residues: CASNPTQPDYEQYL. The CDR3 bases are TGTGCCAGCAATCCCACCCAACCAGACTACGAGCAGTACTTA.

The rearrangement uses TRBV12-3 or TRBV12-4 and TRBJ1-3; maybe TRBD1 (5 bases). The length of the CDR3 is 13 residues. The V end lost 6 bases, the J end lost 8 bases, and 14 bases lay between the germline ends. The CDR3 region has the DNA TGTGCCAGCAGGTGGGGGTCCGGACACACCATATATTTT. Amino acid sequence: CASRWGSGHTIYF.

To note about this clonotype: This sequence may be a read error, since a much larger clone differs from it by one base. No conserved phenylalanine or tryptophan ends this CDR3, so it is likely a read error. V and J are TRBV7-8 and TRBJ2-7; D may be TRBD1 (6 bases). This CDR3 is built from 14 residues. With 6 bases removed from V and 3 bases from J, the gap between germline ends came to 15 bases. Germline V lookup: CDR1 SGHVS, CDR2 FQNEAQ. The CDR3 protein is CASRWDTPCYEQYL. CDR3 in DNA: TGTGCCAGCAGATGGGACACCCCTTGCTACGAGCAGTACTTA.

This chain connects TRBV7-8 to TRBJ2-5, with D unresolved. This CDR3 has 12 amino acids. Germline V gene lookup returns CDR1 SGHVS and CDR2 FQNEAQ. The V end was cut by 1 base, the J end by 4 bases, with 4 bases between. In nucleotides, the CDR3 is TGTGCCAGCAGCTTAGTTGCAGAGACCCAGTACTTC. Translation: CASSLVAETQYF.

The rearrangement joins TRBV9 to TRBJ1-1; maybe TRBD1 (5 bases). CDR3 length equals 15 residues. The V end lost 0 bases, the J end lost 0 bases, and 9 bases lay between the germline ends. Per germline, CDR1 SGDLS and CDR2 YYNGEE. The CDR3 protein is CASSVAGLMNTEAFF. Written as DNA, the CDR3 is TGTGCCAGCAGCGTAGCAGGGCTTATGAACACTGAAGCTTTCTTT.

This chain connects TRBV7-2 to TRBJ2-5, with 9 bases lining up with TRBD2. The CDR3 loop spans 14 amino acids. Germline CDR1 SGHTA, CDR2 FQGNSA. J gave up 7 bases and V 3 bases, and 6 bases lay outside the gene matches. CDR3 sequence reads: CASSLRREGGTQYF. DNA for the CDR3: TGTGCCAGCAGCTTGAGGCGGGAGGGAGGGACCCAGTACTTC.

The CDR3, as DNA: TGTGCCATCAGTTGGGCGGGAACGAACACCGGGGAGCTGTTTTTT. This gives the protein CAISWAGTNTGELFF. The chain joins TRBV10-3 to TRBJ2-2; possibly TRBD2 for D (6 bases). The CDR3 loop spans 15 amino acids. Trimming stripped 5 bases from V and 0 bases from J, with 10 bases between. From germline, CDR1 is ENHRY and CDR2 SYGVKD.

This chain uses TRBV28 with TRBJ2-7; the match to TRBD2 covers 7 bases. From germline, CDR1 is MDHEN and CDR2 SYDVKM. This CDR3 region has 18 residues. V dropped 1 base and J dropped 4; count of bases not matched to a gene: 16. In DNA form, the CDR3 reads TGTGCCAGCAGTTTATTGGGTGGGCTAGCGGCCGGCCATTACGAGCAGTACTTC. This encodes CASSLLGGLAAGHYEQYF.

This clonotype was seen just once. J is TRBJ1-2 and V is TRBV3-1; no reliable D call. V was clipped by 4 bases and J by 7 bases, with 10 bases between them. Per germline, CDR1 LGHDT and CDR2 YNNKEL (reference sequence). The CDR3 totals 12 residues. CDR3 residues: CASSRGRSGYTF. Here the CDR3 DNA reads TGTGCCAGCAGCCGGGGTCGGAGTGGCTACACCTTC.